Following are 17 T cell receptor beta chains from one sample sequenced in a study of Tregs in tolerant kidney transplant recipients. Sequencing used immunoSEQ multiplex PCR; TCRdb keeps in-frame clones, though not all of them. The sample holds 200,000 to 300,000 clones; around 81% are singletons and the top ten take under 0.65%. Sequencing was carried out using CD4+ T cells from blood. The receptors originated from a human donor in good health.

This chain connects TRBV11-2 to TRBJ2-3; a weak D match, TRBD1 (6 bases). Trimming pared 5 bases from V and 0 bases from J, leaving 9 bases between. Germline CDR1 reads SGHAT; CDR2 reads FQNNGV. This CDR3 comprises 14 residues. CDR3 DNA: TGTGCCAGCAGCCTGGGACAAAGCACAGATACGCAGTATTTT. Amino acid sequence: CASSLGQSTDTQYF.

V is TRBV27 and J is TRBJ2-6; possibly TRBD2 for D (5 bases). The CDR3 has 17 amino acids. The V gene's germline CDR1 is MNHEY and CDR2 SMNVEV (reference sequence). The V and J ends lost 5 bases and 0 bases respectively, with 14 bases between them. For the CDR3, the DNA is TGTGCCAGCAGTCCCGGACTCCTTTTCTCTGGGGCCAACGTCCTGACTTTC. It encodes CASSPGLLFSGANVLTF.

Only a few counts were recorded for this clone. The gene calls are TRBV10-3 and TRBJ1-3; no clear D. The CDR3 contains 13 residues. Trimming shortened V by 1 base and J by 4 bases, and 5 bases separated the two germline ends. The germline gives CDR1 ENHRY, CDR2 SYGVKD. DNA of the CDR3: TGTGCCATCAGTGAGTTCGGGGGAAACACCATATATTTT. Translated, it gives CAISEFGGNTIYF.

This clone was seen only a few times. This chain connects TRBV4-1 to TRBJ1-2; tentatively, D is TRBD1 (6 bases). The germline gives CDR1 MGHRA, CDR2 YSYEKL. CDR3 size: 16 residues. V lost 1 base, J lost 5 bases, and 17 bases lay in between. CDR3 nucleotide sequence: TGCGCCAGCAGCCAAGCAGGCGGGGGCCCCTCTTATGGCTACACCTTC. Translating it yields CASSQAGGGPSYGYTF.

The V call is TRBV9, the J call TRBJ1-2, with D tentatively TRBD1 (5 bases). The CDR3 covers 12 residues. Trimming took off 1 base at V and 6 bases at J, with 7 bases between the two ends. The germline V gene encodes CDR1 SGDLS and CDR2 YYNGEE. The CDR3 bases are TGTGCCAGCAGCGTAAACAGGCATGGCTACACCTTC. It translates to CASSVNRHGYTF.

The genes are TRBV5-1 and TRBJ2-1; D uncertain. With 2 bases removed from V and 4 bases from J, the gap between germline ends came to 13 bases. Germline V gives CDR1 SGHRS, CDR2 YFSETQ. The CDR3 is 15 residues long. In nucleotides, the CDR3 is TGCGCCAGCAGCTTCCCCCCTGTGGGTTACAATGAGCAGTTCTTC. Translation gives CASSFPPVGYNEQFF.

This chain connects TRBV19 to TRBJ2-7, with 11 bases fitting TRBD2. V was pared by 5 bases and J by 3 bases, with 6 bases of the junction left unmatched. The germline CDR1 and CDR2 sequences are LNHDA and SQIVND (reference sequence). There are 15 residues in the CDR3. In DNA form, the CDR3 reads TGTGCCAGTAGTGAGGGACTAGCGGTAGACTACGAGCAGTACTTC. Its translation is CASSEGLAVDYEQYF.

The gene calls are TRBV21-1 and TRBJ2-3. TRBV21-1 has pseudogene status. This CDR3 comprises 17 residues. This CDR3 is CASSNINSGRVSNTQYF. The CDR3 DNA sequence: TGTGCCAGCAGCAACATCAACTCGGGACGGGTCAGTAATACGCAGTATTTT.

This clone was observed once. The chain carries TRBV6-1 and TRBJ1-5; 11 positions match TRBD1. Looked up from germline, CDR1 is MNHNS and CDR2 is SASEGT. V was pared by 3 bases and J by 6 bases, with 7 bases of the junction left unmatched. The CDR3 is 16 residues long. The CDR3 is CASSDPGQGAGQPQHF. For the CDR3, the DNA is TGTGCCAGCAGTGACCCCGGACAGGGGGCGGGTCAGCCCCAGCATTTT.

The chain employs TRBV11-3 and TRBJ1-1; TRBD1 agrees at 8 bases. Per germline, CDR1 SGHNT and CDR2 YENEEA. There are 15 residues in the CDR3. The J segment lost 3 bases and the V segment lost 1 base, leaving 4 bases of the junction unmatched. This CDR3 is CASSLARGRDTEAFF. The CDR3 region has the DNA TGTGCCAGCAGCTTAGCCAGGGGGCGCGACACTGAAGCTTTCTTT.

The V gene is TRBV6-6, the J gene TRBJ2-5; possible D gene TRBD2, 6 bases. The germline V gene has CDR1 MNHNY and CDR2 SVGAGI (reference sequence). The V gene lost 8 bases and the J gene lost 4 bases, with 17 bases spanning the gap. The CDR3 extends over 14 amino acids. The DNA for the CDR3 is TGTGCCAGCGGCCCCTTAAGCGGGCGAGAGACCCAGTACTTC. This translates into CASGPLSGRETQYF.

The chain couples TRBV18 to TRBJ2-7; TRBD2 matches 7 bases. This CDR3 is built from 14 residues. After removal of 3 bases from V and 3 bases from J, the junction contained 5 bases not matched to a gene. Germline loops: CDR1 KGHSH, CDR2 LQKENI. The CDR3 is CASSPGLQNYEQYF. The CDR3 bases are TGTGCCAGCTCACCGGGACTACAAAACTACGAGCAGTACTTC.

The chain joins TRBV7-6 to TRBJ1-3; possibly TRBD1 for D (6 bases). V was clipped by 5 bases and J by 8 bases, with 16 bases between them. The CDR3 runs to 14 residues. Germline assignment: CDR1 SGHVS and CDR2 FNYEAQ. CDR3 in DNA: TGTGCCAGCAGCCCAACGACAGGCCGGGACACCATATATTTT. This sequence encodes CASSPTTGRDTIYF. The full variable domain, completed using reference TRBV7-6 and TRBJ1-3, is GAGVSQSPRYKVTKRGQDVALRCDPISGHVSLYWYRQALGQGPEFLTYFNYEAQQDKSGLPNDRFSAERPEGSISTLTIQRTEQRDSAMYRCASSPTTGRDTIYFGEGSWLTVV.

The chain combines TRBV2 with TRBJ2-1, with 7 bases lining up with TRBD1. The V segment lost 1 base and the J segment 13 bases; nucleotides outside the gene matches: 7. Germline loops: CDR1 SNHLY, CDR2 FYNNEI. The CDR3 runs 13 residues. CDR3 in DNA: TGTGCCAGCAGTGAAGAACGACAGGGACGTCAGTTCTTC. This gives the protein CASSEERQGRQFF. Full variable domain (outside the CDR3, taken from reference TRBV2 and TRBJ2-1): EPEVTQTPSHQVTQMGQEVILRCVPISNHLYFYWYRQILGQKVEFLVSFYNNEISEKSEIFDDQFSVERPDGSNFTLKIRSTKLEDSAMYFCASSEERQGRQFFGPGTRLTVL.

V is TRBV19 and J is TRBJ2-5; D is ambiguous. The CDR3 is 11 residues long. Germline assignment: CDR1 LNHDA and CDR2 SQIVND (reference sequence). Trimming pared 5 bases from V and 0 bases from J, leaving 1 base between. This chain's CDR3 is CASSYQETQYF. The CDR3 nucleotides are TGTGCCAGTAGTTACCAAGAGACCCAGTACTTC.

The chain employs TRBV19 and TRBJ2-7; maybe TRBD2 (7 bases). V was clipped by 0 bases and J by 3 bases, with 12 bases between them. CDR1 and CDR2 from the germline V gene are LNHDA and SQIVND (reference sequence). This CDR3 contains 15 residues. CDR3 DNA: TGTGCCAGTAGTATAGAGGCGGGGGCCCTCTACGAGCAGTACTTC. Protein: CASSIEAGALYEQYF.

V is TRBV13 and J is TRBJ2-5, with D unclear. CDR3 length: 13 residues. Looked up from germline, CDR1 is PRHDT and CDR2 is FYEKMQ (reference sequence). V was cut by 4 bases and J by 2 bases, with 8 bases left in between. CDR3 residues: CASSYSPQETQYF. The CDR3 nucleotides read TGTGCCAGCAGCTATTCCCCACAAGAGACCCAGTACTTC.